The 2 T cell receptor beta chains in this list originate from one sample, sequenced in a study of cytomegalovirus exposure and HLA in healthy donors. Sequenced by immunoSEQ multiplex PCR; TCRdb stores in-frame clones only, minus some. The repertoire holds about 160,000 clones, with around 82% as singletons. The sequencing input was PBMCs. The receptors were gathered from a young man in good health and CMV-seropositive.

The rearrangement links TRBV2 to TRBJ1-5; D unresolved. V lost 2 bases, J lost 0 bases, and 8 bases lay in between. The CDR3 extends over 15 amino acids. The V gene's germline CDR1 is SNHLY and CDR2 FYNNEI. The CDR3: CASSEQHSSNQPQHF. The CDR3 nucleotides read TGTGCCAGCAGTGAACAACACAGTAGCAATCAGCCCCAGCATTTT.

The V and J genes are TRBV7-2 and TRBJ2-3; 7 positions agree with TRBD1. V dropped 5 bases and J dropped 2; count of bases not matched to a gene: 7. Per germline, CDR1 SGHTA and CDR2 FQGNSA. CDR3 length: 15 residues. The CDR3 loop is CASSPGQLYTDTQYF. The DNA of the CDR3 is TGTGCCAGCAGCCCGGGACAGCTCTACACAGATACGCAGTATTTT. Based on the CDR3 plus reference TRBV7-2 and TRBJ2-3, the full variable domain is GAGVSQSPSNKVTEKGKDVELRCDPISGHTALYWYRQSLGQGLEFLIYFQGNSAPDKSGLPSDRFSAERTGGSVSTLTIQRTQQEDSAVYLCASSPGQLYTDTQYFGPGTRLTVL.